The clone carrying this TCR beta chain was observed many times. Its antigen is currently unknown. This sample was taken from a study of molecular identifiers for immune sequencing clone quantification. Study outcomes and limitations: Clones carrying above 20 RNA copies accounted for over 97% of effector molecules, under 1% in naive cells.

The V gene's germline CDR1 is LNHNV and CDR2 YYDKDF (reference sequence). This CDR3 region has 16 residues. Trimming shortened V by 6 bases and J by 0 bases, and 16 bases separated the two germline ends. From the PCR reads, TCRdb called clonotypes with MiXCR, one entry per CDR3 protein. Of about 86,000 distinct CDR3 sequences listed, around 25% are singletons. The genes are TRBV15 and TRBJ2-3; D call uncertain. The sequencing sample was made of naive CD8+ T cells from blood, with Jurkat cell RNA spiked in. Subset described: FACS-sorted CD8+CD4-CCR7+CD45RA+ naive T cells. The clonotype comes from a human donor in good health. Some libraries in this study had Jurkat cell RNA spiked in. This CDR3 reads CATREPDKGSTDTQYF. The CDR3, as DNA: TGTGCCACCAGAGAACCAGACAAGGGCAGCACAGATACGCAGTATTTT.